One and the same sample provided the 24 T cell receptor beta chains below, sequenced in a study of vaccination effects on CD4 cells after COVID-19. The protocol was immunoSEQ multiplex PCR, while the TCRdb copy is restricted to in-frame clones and leaves out a portion. The table has tens of thousands of clones, 65% to 70% seen once. After roughly 9 days in culture, the CD4+ T cells were isolated. Antigens for these TCRs are unknown. This specimen consisted of CD4+ T cells from PBMCs cultured without peptide, obtained before COVID-19 vaccination. These receptors all come from a human donor who received a COVID-19 vaccine.

V gene TRBV19 combines with J gene TRBJ1-5; D possibly corresponds to TRBD1 (6 bases). The CDR3 length is 17 residues. Germline V gene lookup returns CDR1 LNHDA and CDR2 SQIVND (reference sequence). The V and J ends lost 3 bases and 2 bases respectively, with 17 bases between them. The CDR3 reads CASSIGLGGAGNQPQHF. As DNA, the CDR3 is TGTGCCAGTAGTATTGGTTTGGGGGGCGCGGGCAATCAGCCCCAGCATTTT.

V is TRBV18 and J is TRBJ1-6; the match to TRBD1 covers 8 bases. CDR1 and CDR2 (germline): KGHSH, LQKENI. The V gene end was trimmed by 6 bases and the J gene end by 6 bases; junction bases not matched to a gene: 4. The CDR3 covers 14 residues. CDR3 sequence: CASSPGQGNSPLHF. Here the CDR3 DNA reads TGTGCCAGCTCGCCCGGACAGGGTAATTCACCCCTCCACTTT.

V and J are TRBV18 and TRBJ1-3, with TRBD1 identical over 7 bases. In germline, CDR1 is KGHSH, CDR2 LQKENI. The junction had 11 bases not matched to a gene; V was cut back by 3 bases and J by 0 bases. The CDR3 extends over 18 amino acids. In nucleotides, the CDR3 is TGTGCCAGCTCACCGACTATGGACAGGCCATTCTCTGGAAACACCATATATTTT. Its protein is CASSPTMDRPFSGNTIYF.

V is TRBV6-2 or TRBV6-3 and J is TRBJ2-3, with 9 bases identical to TRBD2. J lost 1 base, V lost 4 bases, and 0 bases had no gene match. Germline loops: CDR1 MNHEY, CDR2 SVGEGT. This CDR3 is built from 14 residues. This chain's CDR3 is CASSWTSGTDTQYF. CDR3 bases: TGTGCCAGCAGTTGGACTAGCGGCACAGATACGCAGTATTTT.

The CDR3 sequence: CASSPLGQGRSGELFF. The DNA for the CDR3 is TGTGCCAGCAGCCCGCTGGGACAGGGTCGATCCGGGGAGCTGTTTTTT. The J gene is TRBJ2-2, the V gene TRBV14; 9 bases fit TRBD1. CDR3 size: 16 residues. Germline CDR1 and CDR2: SGHDN and FVKESK. The V gene end was trimmed by 4 bases and the J gene end by 6 bases; junction bases not matched to a gene: 9.

The chain employs TRBV6-4 and TRBJ2-1; D is uncertain. V lost 10 bases and J lost 16, with 23 bases in between. The CDR3 consists of 12 residues. The germline gives CDR1 MRHNA, CDR2 SNTAGT. For the CDR3, the DNA is TGTGCCACCCCCGGGCTAGACTCAACCCGCTTCTTC. It encodes CATPGLDSTRFF.

This clone was detected a few times. The chain uses TRBV10-2 and TRBJ1-1; D gene unclear. V was clipped by 5 bases and J by 0 bases, with 10 bases between them. Per the germline V gene, CDR1 is WSHSY and CDR2 is SAAADI. This CDR3 contains 14 residues. The CDR3 reads CASSLSSMNTEAFF. As DNA, the CDR3 is TGCGCCAGCAGTCTTAGCTCGATGAACACTGAAGCTTTCTTT.

This clone has only one observation. The DNA for the CDR3 is TGTGCCAGCAGTTACTCGGTTAGCGGGGGAGTCTACGAGCAGTACTTC. Its translation: CASSYSVSGGVYEQYF. The chain carries TRBV6-5 and TRBJ2-7, with 9 positions matching TRBD2. The CDR3 is 16 amino acids. Trimming removed 0 bases from V and 3 bases from J; junction bases left unmatched: 6. Germline lookup yields CDR1 MNHEY and CDR2 SVGAGI.

The sample holds a few counts of this clone. V is TRBV5-6 and J is TRBJ1-4, with D possibly matching TRBD1 (6 bases). V lost 1 base to trimming and J lost 0 bases, with 13 bases between them. Germline V gene lookup returns CDR1 SGHDT and CDR2 YYEEEE. The CDR3 extends over 17 amino acids. The CDR3 reads CASSLRSGVTTNEKLFF. The DNA for the CDR3 is TGTGCCAGCAGCTTGCGCTCAGGGGTGACAACTAATGAAAAACTGTTTTTT.

By sample fraction, this clone is medium-sized. The chain combines TRBV5-1 with TRBJ1-1, with 10 bases identical to TRBD1. The CDR3 length is 14 residues. The germline V gene encodes CDR1 SGHRS and CDR2 YFSETQ. The trim removed 5 bases at V and 5 bases at J, leaving 6 bases unmatched. CDR3 sequence: CASSYRDRGTEAFF. The CDR3 DNA reads TGCGCCAGCAGTTACCGGGACAGGGGAACTGAAGCTTTCTTT.

This clone turned up a few times. The chain employs TRBV30 and TRBJ2-3; D remains ambiguous. Per germline, CDR1 GTSNPN and CDR2 SVGIG (reference sequence). CDR3 length: 13 amino acids. V gave up 5 bases and J gave up 6 bases, with 15 bases separating them. CDR3 amino acids: CAWGRRIRDTQYF. CDR3 nucleotide sequence: TGTGCCTGGGGACGCCGCATCCGCGATACGCAGTATTTT. Filled out from reference TRBV30 and TRBJ2-3, the complete variable domain reads SQTIHQWPATLVQPVGSPLSLECTVEGTSNPNLYWYRQAAGRGLQLLFYSVGIGQISSEVPQNLSASRPQDRQFILSSKKLLLSDSGFYLCAWGRRIRDTQYFGPGTRLTVL.

This clone was recorded once. The chain employs TRBV6-1 and TRBJ2-3, with 7 bases identical to TRBD2. V lost 4 bases, J lost 5 bases, and 15 bases stayed unmatched. The V gene's germline CDR1 is MNHNS and CDR2 SASEGT. CDR3 size: 17 residues. CDR3 region: CASSAGERREHLDTQYF. In DNA form, the CDR3 reads TGTGCCAGCAGTGCCGGCGAGCGGCGGGAGCACCTAGATACGCAGTATTTT.

CDR3 in amino acids: CASSIGPWTEAFF. In DNA form, the CDR3 reads TGTGCCAGTAGTATAGGGCCGTGGACTGAAGCTTTCTTT. The chain uses TRBV19 and TRBJ1-1; D gene unclear. Per the germline V gene, CDR1 is LNHDA and CDR2 is SQIVND (reference sequence). The CDR3 spans 13 residues. V was shortened by 1 base and J by 5 bases, with 8 bases between the two germline ends.

This clone has more than one count but fewer than ten. This chain joins TRBV5-8 and TRBJ2-1; 8 positions match TRBD1. Germline V CDR1 and CDR2: SGHTS, YDEGEE. CDR3 length equals 17 residues. V trimming: 6 bases; J trimming: 8 bases; junction bases outside the gene matches: 19. Written as DNA, the CDR3 is TGTGCCAGCATTGGACAGGGTCTTTCTCGGGGCTTCCATGAGCAGTTCTTC. Translated: CASIGQGLSRGFHEQFF.

The chain has TRBV5-1 and TRBJ1-4; the D gene is possibly TRBD1 (6 bases). This CDR3 contains 14 residues. V lost 1 base and J lost 4, with 8 bases in between. In germline, CDR1 is SGHRS, CDR2 YFSETQ. The DNA of the CDR3 is TGCGCCAGCAGCTTGTGGGACATTAATGAAAAACTGTTTTTT. Its translation: CASSLWDINEKLFF.

In DNA form, the CDR3 reads TGTGCCAGTAGTATTCAGGAGCAGGCTCCGCACACGCAGTATTTT. Translated, it gives CASSIQEQAPHTQYF. The chain links TRBV19 to TRBJ2-3, with D unresolved. CDR3 length: 15 residues. V was clipped by 3 bases and J by 9 bases, with 19 bases between them. Germline values: CDR1 LNHDA, CDR2 SQIVND (reference sequence).

The gene calls are TRBV18 and TRBJ2-7; 9 positions match TRBD1. The germline V gene encodes CDR1 KGHSH and CDR2 LQKENI. The CDR3 extends over 14 amino acids. V lost 3 bases to trimming and J lost 5 bases; unmatched junction nucleotides: 5. In DNA form, the CDR3 reads TGTGCCAGCTCACCTCCCGGGACAGGGAACGAGCAGTACTTC. Translating gives CASSPPGTGNEQYF.

This chain joins TRBV2 and TRBJ2-1, with 10 bases identical to TRBD1. Germline trimming cut 2 bases from V and 4 bases from J; bases unmatched to any gene: 11. The CDR3 runs to 18 residues. Germline V lookup: CDR1 SNHLY, CDR2 FYNNEI. For the CDR3, the DNA is TGTGCCAGCAGTGAACTATGGTTTGGGACAGGGGTTTACAATGAGCAGTTCTTC. Amino acids: CASSELWFGTGVYNEQFF.

This chain uses TRBV10-3 with TRBJ1-6; no clear D. Between the trimmed V and J ends, which lost 2 bases and 7 bases, there was a span of 9 bases. This CDR3 is 14 amino acids long. Germline CDR1 reads ENHRY; CDR2 reads SYGVKD. CDR3 loop: CAISEQVENSPLHF. CDR3 in DNA: TGTGCCATCAGTGAGCAGGTGGAAAATTCACCCCTCCACTTT.

This clone was picked up one time. The rearrangement links TRBV18 to TRBJ1-2; D gene unclear. The CDR3 totals 17 residues. In germline, CDR1 is KGHSH, CDR2 LQKENI. V gave up 0 bases and J gave up 0 bases, with 14 bases separating them. The CDR3 nucleotides read TGTGCCAGCTCACCACCTGGAGGTACAAATCCTAACTATGGCTACACCTTC. It encodes CASSPPGGTNPNYGYTF.

The V call is TRBV1, the J call TRBJ2-5; the table gives TRBD2 as D, unverified against the DNA. TRBV1 corresponds to a pseudogene. The CDR3 extends over 18 amino acids. The CDR3 protein is CTSSPSWPRRDSQETQYF. CDR3 bases: TGCACCAGCAGCCCCAGTTGGCCGCGCCGGGACTCCCAAGAGACCCAGTACTTC.

A few counts support this clone. The chain recombines TRBV11-2 with TRBJ2-5; D perhaps matches TRBD1 (5 bases). The germline V gene has CDR1 SGHAT and CDR2 FQNNGV. The V end was cut by 4 bases, the J end by 2 bases, with 14 bases between. The CDR3 has 15 residues. The DNA for the CDR3 is TGTGCCAGCAGCTATGGCCCCACAGGACAAGAGACCCAGTACTTC. Translated: CASSYGPTGQETQYF.

The V call is TRBV18, the J call TRBJ1-3; D gene uncertain. The CDR3 sequence is 16 residues long. The V gene's germline CDR1 is KGHSH and CDR2 LQKENI. V lost 3 bases and J lost 0, with 12 bases in between. The CDR3 coding sequence is TGTGCCAGCTCACCGACGATAGGACTCTCTGGAAACACCATATATTTT. Protein: CASSPTIGLSGNTIYF. The full variable domain, rest sourced from reference TRBV18 and TRBJ1-3, is NAGVMQNPRHLVRRRGQEARLRCSPMKGHSHVYWYRQLPEEGLKFMVYLQKENIIDESGMPKERFSAEFPKEGPSILRIQQVVRGDSAAYFCASSPTIGLSGNTIYFGEGSWLTVV.

V usage is TRBV3-1 (or the pseudogene TRBV3-2) and J usage is TRBJ2-1; D is undetermined. Germline V CDR1 and CDR2: LGHDT, YNNKEL (reference sequence). V lost 1 base to trimming and J lost 7 bases, with 17 bases between them. The CDR3 extends over 16 amino acids. CDR3 nucleotides: TGTGCCAGCAGCCAAGGTTGGCAAGGGCCCTTTAATGAGCAGTTCTTC. Its protein product is CASSQGWQGPFNEQFF.